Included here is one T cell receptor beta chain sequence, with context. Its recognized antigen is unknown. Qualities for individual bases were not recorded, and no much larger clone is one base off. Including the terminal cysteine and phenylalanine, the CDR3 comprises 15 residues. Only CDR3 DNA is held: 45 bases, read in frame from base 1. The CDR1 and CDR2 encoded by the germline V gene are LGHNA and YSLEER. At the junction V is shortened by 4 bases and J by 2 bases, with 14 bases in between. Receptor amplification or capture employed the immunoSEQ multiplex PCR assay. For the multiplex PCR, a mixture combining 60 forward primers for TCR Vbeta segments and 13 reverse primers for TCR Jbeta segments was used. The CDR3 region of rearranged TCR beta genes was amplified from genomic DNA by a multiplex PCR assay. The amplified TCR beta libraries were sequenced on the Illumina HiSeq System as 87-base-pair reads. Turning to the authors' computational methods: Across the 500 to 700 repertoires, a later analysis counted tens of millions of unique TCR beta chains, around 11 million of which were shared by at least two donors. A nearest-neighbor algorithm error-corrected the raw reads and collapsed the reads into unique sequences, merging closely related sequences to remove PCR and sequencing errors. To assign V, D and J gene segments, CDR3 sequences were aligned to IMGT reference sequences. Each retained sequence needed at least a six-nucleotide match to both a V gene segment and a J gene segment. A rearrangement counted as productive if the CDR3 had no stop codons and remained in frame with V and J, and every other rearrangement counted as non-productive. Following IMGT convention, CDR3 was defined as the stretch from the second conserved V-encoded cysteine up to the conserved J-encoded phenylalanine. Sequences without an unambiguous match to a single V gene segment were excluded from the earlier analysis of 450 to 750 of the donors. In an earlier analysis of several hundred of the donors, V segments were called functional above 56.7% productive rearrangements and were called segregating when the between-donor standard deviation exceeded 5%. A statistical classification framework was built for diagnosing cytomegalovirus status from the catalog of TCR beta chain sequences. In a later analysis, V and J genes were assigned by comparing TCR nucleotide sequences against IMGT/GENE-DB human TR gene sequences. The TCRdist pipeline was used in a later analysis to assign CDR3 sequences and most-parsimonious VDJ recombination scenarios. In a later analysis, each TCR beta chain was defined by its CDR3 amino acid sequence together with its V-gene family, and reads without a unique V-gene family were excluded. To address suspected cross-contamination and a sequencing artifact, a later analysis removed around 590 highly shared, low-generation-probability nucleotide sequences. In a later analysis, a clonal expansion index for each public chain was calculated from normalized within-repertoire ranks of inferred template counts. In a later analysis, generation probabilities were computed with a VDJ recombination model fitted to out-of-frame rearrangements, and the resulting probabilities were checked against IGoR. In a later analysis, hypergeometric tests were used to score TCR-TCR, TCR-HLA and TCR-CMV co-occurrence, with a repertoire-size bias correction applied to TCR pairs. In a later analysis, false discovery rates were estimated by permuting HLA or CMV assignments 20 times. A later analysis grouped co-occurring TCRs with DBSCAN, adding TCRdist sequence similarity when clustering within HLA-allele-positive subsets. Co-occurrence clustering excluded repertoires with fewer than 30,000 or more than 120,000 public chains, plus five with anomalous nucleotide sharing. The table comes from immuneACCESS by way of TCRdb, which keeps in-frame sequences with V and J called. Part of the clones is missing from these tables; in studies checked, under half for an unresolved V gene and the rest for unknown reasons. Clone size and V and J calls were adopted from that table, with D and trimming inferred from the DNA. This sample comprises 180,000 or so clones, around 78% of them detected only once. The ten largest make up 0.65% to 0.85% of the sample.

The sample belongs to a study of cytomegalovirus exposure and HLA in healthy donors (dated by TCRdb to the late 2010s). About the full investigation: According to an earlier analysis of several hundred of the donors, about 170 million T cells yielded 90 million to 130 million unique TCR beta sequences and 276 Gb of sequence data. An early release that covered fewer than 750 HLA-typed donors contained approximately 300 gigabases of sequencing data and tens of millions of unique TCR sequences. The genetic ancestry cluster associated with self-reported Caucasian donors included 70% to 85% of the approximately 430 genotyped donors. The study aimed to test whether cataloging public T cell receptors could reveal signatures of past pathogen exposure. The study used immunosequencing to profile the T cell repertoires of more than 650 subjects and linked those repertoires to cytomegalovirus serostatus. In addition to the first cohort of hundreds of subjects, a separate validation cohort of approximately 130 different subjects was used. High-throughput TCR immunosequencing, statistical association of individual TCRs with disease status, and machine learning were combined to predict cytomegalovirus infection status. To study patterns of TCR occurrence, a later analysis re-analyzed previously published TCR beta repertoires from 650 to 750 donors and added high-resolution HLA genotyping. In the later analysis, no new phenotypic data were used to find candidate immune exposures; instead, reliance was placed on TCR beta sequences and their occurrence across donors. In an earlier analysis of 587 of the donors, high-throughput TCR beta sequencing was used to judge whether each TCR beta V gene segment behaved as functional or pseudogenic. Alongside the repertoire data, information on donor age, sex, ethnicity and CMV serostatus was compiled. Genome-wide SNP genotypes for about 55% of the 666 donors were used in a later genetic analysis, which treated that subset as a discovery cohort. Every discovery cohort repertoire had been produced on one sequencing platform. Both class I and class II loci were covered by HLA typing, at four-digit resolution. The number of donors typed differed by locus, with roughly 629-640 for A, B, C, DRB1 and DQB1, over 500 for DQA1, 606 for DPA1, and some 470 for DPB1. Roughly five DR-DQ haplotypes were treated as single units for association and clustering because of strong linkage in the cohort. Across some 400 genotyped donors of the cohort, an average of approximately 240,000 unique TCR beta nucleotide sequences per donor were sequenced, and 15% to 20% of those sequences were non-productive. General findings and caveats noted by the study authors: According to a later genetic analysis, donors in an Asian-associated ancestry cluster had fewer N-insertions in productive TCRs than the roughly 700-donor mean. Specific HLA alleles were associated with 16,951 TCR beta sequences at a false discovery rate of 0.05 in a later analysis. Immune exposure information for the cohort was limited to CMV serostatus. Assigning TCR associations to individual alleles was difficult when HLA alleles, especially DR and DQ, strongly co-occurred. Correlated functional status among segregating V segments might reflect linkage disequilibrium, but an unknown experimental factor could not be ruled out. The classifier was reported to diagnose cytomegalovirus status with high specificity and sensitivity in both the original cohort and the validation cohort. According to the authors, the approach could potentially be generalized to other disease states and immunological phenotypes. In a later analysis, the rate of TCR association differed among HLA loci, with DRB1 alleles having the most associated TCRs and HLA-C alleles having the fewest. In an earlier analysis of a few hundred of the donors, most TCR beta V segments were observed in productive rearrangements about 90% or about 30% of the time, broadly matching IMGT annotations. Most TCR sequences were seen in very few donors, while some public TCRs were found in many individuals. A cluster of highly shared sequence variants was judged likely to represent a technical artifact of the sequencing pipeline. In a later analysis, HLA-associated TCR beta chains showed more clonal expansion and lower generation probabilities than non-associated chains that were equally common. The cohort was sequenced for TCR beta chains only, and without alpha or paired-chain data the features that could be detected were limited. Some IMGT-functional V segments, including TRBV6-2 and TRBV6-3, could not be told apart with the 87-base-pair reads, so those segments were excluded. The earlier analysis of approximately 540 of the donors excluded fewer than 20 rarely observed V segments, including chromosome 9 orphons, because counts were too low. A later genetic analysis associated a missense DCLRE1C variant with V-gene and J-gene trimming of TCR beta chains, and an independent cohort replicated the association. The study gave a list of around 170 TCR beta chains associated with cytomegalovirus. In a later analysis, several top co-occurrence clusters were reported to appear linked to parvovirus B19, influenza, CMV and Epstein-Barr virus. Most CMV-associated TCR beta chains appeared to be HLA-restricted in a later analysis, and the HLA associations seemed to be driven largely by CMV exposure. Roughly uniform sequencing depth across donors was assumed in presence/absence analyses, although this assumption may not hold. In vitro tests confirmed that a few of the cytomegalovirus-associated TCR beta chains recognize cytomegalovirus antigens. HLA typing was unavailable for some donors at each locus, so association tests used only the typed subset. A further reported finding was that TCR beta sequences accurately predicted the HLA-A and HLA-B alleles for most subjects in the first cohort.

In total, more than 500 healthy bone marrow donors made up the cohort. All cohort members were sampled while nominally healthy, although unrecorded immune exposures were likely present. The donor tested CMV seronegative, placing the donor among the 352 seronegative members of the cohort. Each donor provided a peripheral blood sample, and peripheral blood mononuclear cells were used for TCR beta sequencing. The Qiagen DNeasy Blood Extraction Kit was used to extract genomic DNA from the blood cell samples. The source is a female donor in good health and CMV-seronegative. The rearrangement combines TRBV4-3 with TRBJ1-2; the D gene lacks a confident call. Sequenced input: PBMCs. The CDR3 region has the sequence CASSPSEDKNYGYTF. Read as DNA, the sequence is TGCGCCAGCAGCCCATCAGAAGACAAGAACTATGGCTACACCTTC.